Below are 21 T cell receptor beta chains sequenced from a single sample in a study of shared clonotypes between healthy human individuals. This table comes from immunoSEQ multiplex PCR, and its TCRdb copy is limited to in-frame clones, with some not included. The repertoire has about 1.1 million clones, around 77% of them found once; the top ten carry more than 0.85%. The source material was memory CD4+ T cells from PBMCs. Subset of the sample: CD45RA-negative fraction. The receptors were sampled from a man in his late teens or twenties in good health. Some clones in this sample may be carry-over from other donors' samples.

This sequence joins TRBV30 and TRBJ2-3; the D is unclear. The length of the CDR3 is 15 residues. Germline V lookup: CDR1 GTSNPN, CDR2 SVGIG (reference sequence). V was shortened by 0 bases and J by 2 bases, with 12 bases between the two germline ends. CDR3 residues: CAWSVPSPDTDTQYF. The CDR3 DNA is TGTGCCTGGAGTGTACCCAGCCCGGACACAGATACGCAGTATTTT.

In the case of this clone: This sample includes further DNA sequences coding for the same CDR3. The chain combines TRBV27 with TRBJ1-5; D is unclear. Germline V gene sequence: CDR1 MNHEY, CDR2 SMNVEV (reference sequence). This CDR3 has 14 amino acids. Trimming took off 5 bases at V and 3 bases at J, with 11 bases between the two ends. In nucleotides, the CDR3 is TGTGCCAGCAGTCCCCGTGGGGACAATCAGCCCCAGCATTTT. Translating gives CASSPRGDNQPQHF.

The chain carries TRBV11-2 and TRBJ2-5; tentatively, D is TRBD2 (6 bases). Looked up from germline, CDR1 is SGHAT and CDR2 is FQNNGV. V lost 1 base and J 5 bases, leaving 14 bases between the germline ends. The CDR3 runs 15 residues. CDR3 sequence reads: CASSLGLGGQETQYF. CDR3 coding DNA: TGTGCCAGCAGCTTAGGATTGGGGGGTCAGGAGACCCAGTACTTC. Full variable domain (rest looked up from reference TRBV11-2 and TRBJ2-5): EAGVAQSPRYKIIEKRQSVAFWCNPISGHATLYWYQQILGQGPKLLIQFQNNGVVDDSQLPKDRFSAERLKGVDSTLKIQPAKLEDSAVYLCASSLGLGGQETQYFGPGTRLLVL.

The chain employs TRBV14 and TRBJ2-7; D unclear. The CDR3 covers 12 residues. Trimming took 3 bases from V and 3 from J, leaving 6 bases between them. In germline, CDR1 is SGHDN, CDR2 FVKESK. DNA for the CDR3: TGTGCCAGCAGCCAGCAGAGCTACGAGCAGTACTTC. It specifies CASSQQSYEQYF.

The genes are TRBV10-2 and TRBJ2-5; a possible D gene is TRBD2 (5 bases). V was clipped by 4 bases and J by 5 bases, with 17 bases between them. The germline V gene encodes CDR1 WSHSY and CDR2 SAAADI. CDR3 length: 15 amino acids. The CDR3 sequence is CASSGRGSAWETQYF. DNA of the CDR3: TGCGCCAGCAGTGGCCGGGGATCCGCGTGGGAGACCCAGTACTTC.

The V gene is TRBV5-1, the J gene TRBJ2-1; D might be TRBD1 (5 bases). The length of the CDR3 is 15 residues. V shed 3 bases and J shed 2 bases, with 12 bases lying between them. Germline V gives CDR1 SGHRS, CDR2 YFSETQ. Here the CDR3 DNA reads TGCGCCAGCAGCTCCCTCAGGGCGGCCTACAATGAGCAGTTCTTC. Translated: CASSSLRAAYNEQFF.

V and J are TRBV10-2 and TRBJ2-3; D ambiguous. Trimming removed 11 bases from V and 1 base from J, with 16 bases in between. The germline gives CDR1 WSHSY, CDR2 SAAADI. This CDR3 has 14 amino acids. CDR3 protein: CAVKGWSGTDTQYF. The CDR3 DNA sequence: TGCGCCGTCAAGGGTTGGTCCGGCACAGATACGCAGTATTTT.

This clone was counted between two and nine times. The chain joins TRBV29-1 to TRBJ1-1, with D tentatively TRBD1 (5 bases). The CDR3 is made up of 13 amino acids. V was shortened by 4 bases and J by 3 bases, with 12 bases between the two germline ends. In germline, CDR1 is SQVTM, CDR2 ANQGSEA. The CDR3 here is CSVAGRVDTEAFF. CDR3 DNA sequence: TGCAGCGTTGCCGGCAGGGTGGACACTGAAGCTTTCTTT.

This chain links TRBV27 with TRBJ2-3, with 7 bases lining up with TRBD1. CDR1 and CDR2 (germline): MNHEY, SMNVEV (reference sequence). The CDR3 is 17 amino acids. Trimming cost V 1 base and J 1 base; bases outside gene matches: 8. The DNA of the CDR3 is TGTGCCAGCAGTTTATGGGTGACAGGGACGGGCACAGATACGCAGTATTTT. Its translation: CASSLWVTGTGTDTQYF.

The chain combines TRBV14 with TRBJ2-3, with D hard to call. The CDR3 spans 15 residues. V lost 3 bases, J lost 0 bases, and 10 bases lay in between. Germline V gene sequence: CDR1 SGHDN, CDR2 FVKESK. The CDR3 region has the DNA TGTGCCAGCAGCCACCGGGTCTATAGCACAGATACGCAGTATTTT. The encoded protein is CASSHRVYSTDTQYF.

The chain is built from TRBV5-6 and TRBJ2-1, with 11 bases fitting TRBD2. This CDR3 is 17 amino acids long. Trimming at V came to 0 bases and at J to 1 base, leaving 3 bases not matched to a gene. Germline loops: CDR1 SGHDT, CDR2 YYEEEE. The CDR3 spells CASSLDLAGGSYNEQFF. As DNA, the CDR3 is TGTGCCAGCAGCTTGGACCTAGCGGGAGGATCCTACAATGAGCAGTTCTTC.

This clone was observed once. The chain joins TRBV19 to TRBJ1-5, with D perhaps TRBD1 (6 bases). V gave up 5 bases and J gave up 4 bases, with 12 bases separating them. Germline V lookup: CDR1 LNHDA, CDR2 SQIVND (reference sequence). CDR3 length: 14 residues. The CDR3 DNA is TGTGCCAGTAGTGTCACCGGGACAAATCAGCCCCAGCATTTT. It encodes CASSVTGTNQPQHF.

This chain joins TRBV18 and TRBJ2-1; 7 nucleotides align to TRBD2. The CDR3 loop spans 15 amino acids. Germline assignment: CDR1 KGHSH and CDR2 LQKENI. V was pared by 3 bases and J by 3 bases, with 5 bases of the junction left unmatched. This chain's CDR3 is CASSPSQRGYNEQFF. DNA of the CDR3: TGTGCCAGCTCACCCAGCCAGCGGGGCTACAATGAGCAGTTCTTC.

The chain links TRBV10-3 to TRBJ1-5, with D possibly being TRBD1 (6 bases). The CDR3 is made up of 15 amino acids. Trimming removed 2 bases at V and 7 bases at J, with 15 bases between. The germline CDR1 and CDR2 sequences are ENHRY and SYGVKD. DNA for the CDR3: TGTGCCATCAGTGAGGCAAGGGGGGTGGGGCAGCCCCAGCATTTT. This gives the protein CAISEARGVGQPQHF.

The chain uses TRBV11-2 and TRBJ1-2, with a weak D call TRBD1 (6 bases). The CDR3 is made up of 14 amino acids. Trimming removed 1 base at V and 7 bases at J, with 13 bases between. CDR1 SGHAT and CDR2 FQNNGV come from the germline V gene. The CDR3 is CASSLAGGLGGYTF. CDR3 in DNA: TGTGCCAGCAGCTTAGCCGGGGGCTTGGGTGGCTACACCTTC.

The rearrangement links TRBV15 to TRBJ1-5; D not resolved. V was shortened by 0 bases and J by 10 bases, with 13 bases between the two germline ends. This CDR3 comprises 14 residues. Per germline, CDR1 LNHNV and CDR2 YYDKDF (reference sequence). The CDR3, as DNA: TGTGCCACCAGCAGAGATTCGGGTGAAGAACCCCAGCATTTT. It specifies CATSRDSGEEPQHF.

V and J are TRBV10-1 and TRBJ2-2; D is undetermined. Between the trimmed V and J ends, which lost 10 bases and 6 bases, there was a span of 12 bases. Germline CDR1 is WNHNN and CDR2 is SYGVQD (reference sequence). The CDR3 runs to 12 residues. The CDR3 here is CATQSMAGELFF. The CDR3 nucleotides are TGCGCCACCCAGAGTATGGCCGGGGAGCTGTTTTTT.

V and J are TRBV19 and TRBJ1-1; D gene ambiguous. The CDR3 spans 12 residues. Germline V gives CDR1 LNHDA, CDR2 SQIVND (reference sequence). V was cut by 6 bases and J by 2 bases, with 7 bases left in between. CDR3 coding DNA: TGTGCCAGTAGGGGCGGCAACACTGAAGCTTTCTTT. Protein sequence: CASRGGNTEAFF.

This chain joins TRBV5-4 and TRBJ2-5, with D possibly matching TRBD1 (6 bases). From germline, CDR1 is SGHNT and CDR2 YYREEE (reference sequence). This CDR3 has 14 amino acids. The V gene lost 2 bases and the J gene lost 4 bases, with 12 bases spanning the gap. CDR3 coding DNA: TGTGCCAGCAGCTTTGGGACAACGAGAGAGACCCAGTACTTC. It translates to CASSFGTTRETQYF.

V gene TRBV7-3 combines with J gene TRBJ2-6; D may be TRBD1 or TRBD2 (5 bases each). From germline, CDR1 is SGHTA and CDR2 FQGTGA. V was shortened by 2 bases and J by 3 bases, with 8 bases between the two germline ends. The CDR3 is 15 residues long. CDR3: CASSLLGVGANVLTF. For the CDR3, the DNA is TGTGCCAGCAGCTTATTGGGGGTTGGGGCCAACGTCCTGACTTTC.

The chain carries TRBV6-5 and TRBJ2-7; perhaps TRBD1 as D (5 bases). The V gene's germline CDR1 is MNHEY and CDR2 SVGAGI. The V gene lost 4 bases and the J gene lost 11 bases, with 24 bases spanning the gap. CDR3 length: 15 amino acids. The CDR3 here is CASSLPPRQYNLKYF. The CDR3 DNA reads TGTGCCAGCAGTTTACCCCCGAGACAGTATAATTTGAAGTACTTC.